These 14 T cell receptor beta chains came from one sample sequenced in a study of OX40 agonist ivuxolimab in advanced cancers. Clones were read by immunoSEQ multiplex PCR, and TCRdb kept only the in-frame ones, dropping some. Of fewer than 45,000 clones in the sample, around four fifths were seen once. The sequenced sample was CD4+ or CD8+ T cells sorted from blood, obtained in a trial of the OX40 agonist ivuxolimab. The receptors originated from an adult with an advanced solid tumor such as melanoma, head and neck, liver or kidney cancer.

Turning to this clone: This sample also contains other DNA sequences that code for the same CDR3. The V call is TRBV30, the J call TRBJ2-7; 9 bases match TRBD1. This CDR3 contains 13 residues. The junction had 0 bases not matched to a gene; V was cut back by 0 bases and J by 3 bases. The germline V gene encodes CDR1 GTSNPN and CDR2 SVGIG (reference sequence). The CDR3 nucleotides read TGTGCCTGGAGTGTGGGACAGGGCTACGAGCAGTACTTC. This gives the protein CAWSVGQGYEQYF.

This sequence joins TRBV18 and TRBJ1-1; TRBD1 agrees at 10 bases. Germline-derived CDR1 and CDR2 are KGHSH and LQKENI. V lost 6 bases to trimming and J lost 4 bases; unmatched junction nucleotides: 26. This CDR3 has 21 residues. The CDR3 DNA follows: TGTGCCAGCTCGATCGGACAGGGGGATTTTGGGGAGGAGTGGAGACTCACTGAAGCTTTCTTT. It specifies CASSIGQGDFGEEWRLTEAFF.

The chain employs TRBV5-1 and TRBJ2-7; 7 nucleotides match TRBD1. V was pared by 4 bases and J by 3 bases, with 10 bases of the junction left unmatched. Germline CDR1 SGHRS, CDR2 YFSETQ. The CDR3 sequence is 15 residues long. Written as DNA, the CDR3 is TGCGCCAGCAGCCGTCAGGGGGATCAAAACTACGAGCAGTACTTC. Translation: CASSRQGDQNYEQYF.

This rearrangement joins TRBV11-3 to TRBJ2-6; 11 bases line up with TRBD1. The CDR3 contains 16 residues. Per the germline V gene, CDR1 is SGHNT and CDR2 is YENEEA. V shed 8 bases, J shed 2 bases, and the junction held 5 bases outside the gene matches. The CDR3 DNA is TGTGCCAGCTCCCCGGGACAGGGGGCTGGGGCCAACGTCCTGACTTTC. This encodes CASSPGQGAGANVLTF.

In nucleotides, the CDR3 is TGTGCCAGCAGCTTAGGACAGTCCCTGATAGGTACGCAGTATTTT. This gives the protein CASSLGQSLIGTQYF. This chain links TRBV7-6 with TRBJ2-3, with D perhaps TRBD1 (5 bases). CDR1 is SGHVS and CDR2 is FNYEAQ in the germline V gene. V was clipped by 1 base and J by 8 bases, with 16 bases between them. The CDR3 loop spans 15 amino acids.

Details on this clone: At one boundary the junction diverges from the germline segment, which might be a read error. The chain joins TRBV9 to TRBJ2-1; D call uncertain. This CDR3 contains 19 residues. Germline-derived CDR1 and CDR2 are SGDLS and YYNGEE. The CDR3 DNA reads TGTGCCAGCAGCGTAGGAGTCTTGGGCCTAGATGGGTTTTACAGTGAGCAGTTCTTC. Amino acid sequence: CASSVGVLGLDGFYSEQFF. Filled out from reference TRBV9 and TRBJ2-1, the complete variable domain reads DSGVTQTPKHLITATGQRVTLRCSPRSGDLSVYWYQQSLDQGLQFLIQYYNGEERAKGNILERFSAQQFPDLHSELNLSSLELGDSALYFCASSVGVLGLDGFYSEQFFGPGTRLTVL.

The CDR3 nucleotides are TGTGCCAGCAGCGTTAGAGGGGGCAAAGAGACCCAGTACTTC. Amino acids: CASSVRGGKETQYF. The chain couples TRBV11-3 to TRBJ2-5; 7 positions match TRBD1. The V gene end was trimmed by 5 bases and the J gene end by 3 bases; junction bases not matched to a gene: 6. CDR1 SGHNT and CDR2 YENEEA come from the germline V gene. The CDR3 is made up of 14 amino acids.

The chain uses TRBV5-5 and TRBJ1-2, with 7 bases lining up with TRBD1. Germline values: CDR1 SGHKS, CDR2 YYEKEE (reference sequence). The length of the CDR3 is 15 residues. Trimming took 4 bases from V and 4 from J; bases not matched to a gene: 10. CDR3: CASSPTAGQPYGYTF. CDR3 bases: TGTGCCAGCAGCCCCACGGCGGGACAGCCCTATGGCTACACCTTC.

The rearrangement links TRBV11-3 to TRBJ2-5; 8 nucleotides match TRBD2. Germline V gene sequence: CDR1 SGHNT, CDR2 YENEEA. The CDR3 loop spans 15 amino acids. With V trimmed by 4 bases and J by 5 bases, 9 bases remained unmatched. The CDR3 nucleotides read TGTGCCAGCAGCTCCCCCGAGCGGGAGATTGAGACCCAGTACTTC. This encodes CASSSPEREIETQYF.

V usage is TRBV30 and J usage is TRBJ2-2, with D perhaps given as TRBD1 or TRBD2 (7 bases each). The V end lost 3 bases, the J end lost 5 bases, and 16 bases lay between the germline ends. The CDR3 spans 15 residues. Germline V gene data show CDR1 as GTSNPN and CDR2 as SVGIG (reference sequence). The CDR3 spells CAWRGGGARTGELFF. The CDR3 coding sequence is TGTGCCTGGAGGGGAGGGGGCGCCAGAACCGGGGAGCTGTTTTTT.

The V call is TRBV11-2, the J call TRBJ2-7; D is unclear. The CDR3 spans 15 residues. Germline lookup yields CDR1 SGHAT and CDR2 FQNNGV. V dropped 5 bases and J dropped 2 bases, with 16 bases sitting between them. The CDR3 loop reads CASSHHRDMTYEQYF. The DNA for the CDR3 is TGTGCCAGCAGCCATCACCGAGACATGACCTACGAGCAGTACTTC.

The CDR3 region has the DNA TGTGCCAGCAGTACCGGGGGCGGCTCCTACGAGCAGTACTTC. It encodes CASSTGGGSYEQYF. The rearrangement joins TRBV28 to TRBJ2-7; D might be TRBD1 or TRBD2, each matching 6 bases. This CDR3 is built from 14 residues. Per the germline V gene, CDR1 is MDHEN and CDR2 is SYDVKM. The germline V and J ends were trimmed by 5 bases and 0 bases, with 11 bases remaining between them. Filled out from reference TRBV28 and TRBJ2-7, the complete variable domain reads DVKVTQSSRYLVKRTGEKVFLECVQDMDHENMFWYRQDPGLGLRLIYFSYDVKMKEKGDIPEGYSVSREKKERFSLILESASTNQTSMYLCASSTGGGSYEQYFGPGTRLTVT.

The chain couples TRBV15 to TRBJ2-1; 8 bases are a match to TRBD2. V lost 4 bases to trimming and J lost 6 bases; unmatched junction nucleotides: 5. Germline V gives CDR1 LNHNV, CDR2 YYDKDF (reference sequence). This CDR3 has 14 amino acids. The CDR3 here is CATSISGNLNEQFF. The CDR3 DNA is TGTGCCACCAGCATTAGCGGGAATCTCAATGAGCAGTTCTTC.

The chain joins TRBV5-1 to TRBJ2-3; 7 bases fit TRBD2. After removal of 9 bases from V and 1 base from J, the junction contained 8 bases not matched to a gene. Germline values: CDR1 SGHRS, CDR2 YFSETQ. This CDR3 comprises 14 residues. The CDR3: CATQARGGTDTQYF. Written as DNA, the CDR3 is TGCGCCACCCAGGCTCGGGGGGGCACAGATACGCAGTATTTT.